This T cell receptor beta chain was identified during a study of cytomegalovirus exposure and HLA in healthy donors. The repertoire was sequenced with immunoSEQ multiplex PCR; TCRdb's copy has only in-frame clones and lacks some. The table includes 180,000 or so clones, around nine tenths detected once. Findings of the study overall: A few CMV-associated chains were confirmed in vitro to be specific for CMV antigens. The study put about 180 TCR beta chains on its list as cytomegalovirus-associated.

This clone has a single count. Its target is not known. This sequence was found in a man younger than 35 in good health and CMV-seropositive. The sample comprised PBMCs.

CDR3 sequence reads: CSVDHTNYGYTF. The CDR3 coding sequence is TGCAGCGTTGACCACACTAACTATGGCTACACCTTC. The chain couples TRBV29-1 to TRBJ1-2; no reliable D call. Trimming left V 3 bases short and J 0 bases short, with 5 bases between. Germline-derived CDR1 and CDR2 are SQVTM and ANQGSEA. The CDR3 sequence is 12 residues long. Full variable domain (missing parts from reference TRBV29-1 and TRBJ1-2): SAVISQKPSRDICQRGTSLTIQCQVDSQVTMMFWYRQQPGQSLTLIATANQGSEATYESGFVIDKFPISRPNLTFSTLTVSNMSPEDSSIYLCSVDHTNYGYTFGSGTRLTVV.